The rows below give T cell receptor beta chains drawn from one sample of a study of cytomegalovirus exposure and HLA in healthy donors. The assay was immunoSEQ multiplex PCR, and TCRdb's table has in-frame clones only and misses some. The sample lists more than 250,000 clones, 90% occurring once. The sample comprised PBMCs. Every receptor here comes from a woman in her 30s in good health and CMV-seronegative. Each CDR3 is given with its conserved first and last residue. The order of the fields is D gene, J gene, clone size, V gene, CDR3 DNA, CDR3 protein. The D gene is left open where the match is weak. Not all rows give a size; the values are once, few, many and, for expanded clones, a class.

TRBD2,TRBJ2-7,-,TRBV7-2,TGTGCCAGCAGCTTCTCCGCTAGCGGGCGGGCCGGCGAGCAGTACTTC,CASSFSASGRAGEQYF
-,TRBJ2-2,-,TRBV5-4,TGTGCCAGCAGGACTGAACTTGCCGGGGAGCTGTTTTTT,CASRTELAGELFF
-,TRBJ2-7,-,TRBV30,TGTGCCTGCCCCGGAGCCAGCACCTACGAGCAGTACTTC,CACPGASTYEQYF
-,TRBJ2-7,-,TRBV6-6,TGTGCCAGCAGTTACGGGGGGGGCGGCGACTACGAGCAGTACTTC,CASSYGGGGDYEQYF
-,TRBJ2-3,-,TRBV7-8,TGTGCCAGCTCCCCTAGCGACAGCACAGATACGCAGTATTTT,CASSPSDSTDTQYF
TRBD1,TRBJ2-3,-,TRBV5-6,TGTGCCAGCAGCTTAAGACCGGGACAGGGAGGAGATACGCAGTATTTT,CASSLRPGQGGDTQYF
-,TRBJ2-7,-,TRBV7-2,TGTGCCAGCAGCTCCCTCGTAGAGCAGTACTTC,CASSSLVEQYF
-,TRBJ1-5,-,TRBV27,TGTGCCAGCAGTTTAACAGGAATCAATCAGCCCCAGCATTTT,CASSLTGINQPQHF
-,TRBJ2-7,once,TRBV4-2,TGTGCCAGCAGCCAATACGGACAAGCCCCCGGAGGGCAGTACTTC,CASSQYGQAPGGQYF
-,TRBJ1-1,-,TRBV14,TGTGCCAGCAGCCAAGAACTTGGGCAGGTGAACACTGAAGCTTTCTTT,CASSQELGQVNTEAFF
TRBD1,TRBJ1-5,-,TRBV7-9,TGTGCCAGCAGCTCCGGGACAGGGGTCGAACAGCCCCAGCATTTT,CASSSGTGVEQPQHF
-,TRBJ1-5,-,TRBV4-3,TGCGCCAGCAGCCAAGTCGTGGGCAGAAATCAGCCCCAGCATTTT,CASSQVVGRNQPQHF
TRBD2,TRBJ2-7,-,TRBV30,TGTGCCTGGACCAGCGGGATGGTTTCGGGCGAGCAGTACTTC,CAWTSGMVSGEQYF
TRBD1,TRBJ2-1,-,TRBV29-1,TGCAGCGTTGCCGGGACAGGGGGCGATGAGCAGTTCTTC,CSVAGTGGDEQFF
-,TRBJ2-1,-,TRBV27,TGTGCCAGCAGCCGCACTAGCCCCCCCACCCACGATGAGCAGTTCTTC,CASSRTSPPTHDEQFF
-,TRBJ1-4,-,TRBV5-4,TGTGCCAGCAGCAAGGACAGACAGATTGCAACTAATGAAAAACTGTTTTTT,CASSKDRQIATNEKLFF
-,TRBJ2-3,-,TRBV4-2,TGTGCCAGCAGCCAAGGCCTGGGAGAGAGAACAGATACGCAGTATTTT,CASSQGLGERTDTQYF
-,TRBJ1-2,-,TRBV6-6,TGTGCCAGCAGTCCAGACCTGCCCCCTAACTATGGCTACACCTTC,CASSPDLPPNYGYTF
-,TRBJ2-1,-,TRBV28,TGTGCCAGCAGTCCCCCGGGAAGGCACAATGAGCAGTTCTTC,CASSPPGRHNEQFF
-,TRBJ2-2,-,TRBV19,TGTGCCAGTAGTATGACACGCGCCGGGGAGCTGTTTTTT,CASSMTRAGELFF
TRBD1,TRBJ2-5,-,TRBV30,TGTGCCTGGACCCTAAAGGGCAGGGGGAGAAAGACCCAGTACTTC,CAWTLKGRGRKTQYF
TRBD1,TRBJ2-7,-,TRBV11-3,TGTGCCAGCACCGGAGACAGGGGAGGAAACGAGCAGTACTTC,CASTGDRGGNEQYF
-,TRBJ2-2,-,TRBV7-7,TGTGCCAGCAGCTTATACCCCCCGGGACCGCAGAACACCGGGGAGCTGTTTTTT,CASSLYPPGPQNTGELFF
-,TRBJ2-2,once,TRBV7-6,TGTGCCAGCAGCTTTGGGGTAAACACCGGGGAGCTGTTTTTT,CASSFGVNTGELFF
TRBD2,TRBJ2-3,-,TRBV7-6,TGTGCCAGCAGCCCCAGGACTAGCGGATTTAGCACAGATACGCAGTATTTT,CASSPRTSGFSTDTQYF
-,TRBJ1-3,once,TRBV7-8,TGTGCCAGCAGCTCTGGAAACACCATATATTTT,CASSSGNTIYF
-,TRBJ1-4,-,TRBV27,TGTGCCAGCAGTTTTACGTTTAATGAAAAACTGTTTTTT,CASSFTFNEKLFF
-,TRBJ2-3,-,TRBV6-5,TGTGCCAGCAGTTACTCAAACCCCACAGATACGCAGTATTTT,CASSYSNPTDTQYF
-,TRBJ1-2,-,TRBV29-1,TGCAGCGTTGAACGACAGGATAACTATGGCTACACCTTC,CSVERQDNYGYTF
-,TRBJ2-6,-,TRBV7-3,TGTGCCAGCAGCTTAAGGTCAGGCTCTGGGGCCAACGTCCTGACTTTC,CASSLRSGSGANVLTF
TRBD1,TRBJ2-7,-,TRBV18,TGTGCCAGCTCACCAGTAGGACAGGGGCTCGCCTACGAGCAGTACTTC,CASSPVGQGLAYEQYF
TRBD1,TRBJ2-2,-,TRBV29-1,TGCAGCGTTGAAGAGAGGGGACAGGGTCGGCCCGGGGAGCTGTTTTTT,CSVEERGQGRPGELFF
-,TRBJ2-7,-,TRBV29-1,TGCAGGGAAGGAAACGGGGGACCTCCATCCTACGAGCAGTACTTC,CREGNGGPPSYEQYF
-,TRBJ2-1,-,TRBV18,TGTGCCAGCTCACCGAGGCTAGCTCTCAATGAGCAGTTCTTC,CASSPRLALNEQFF
TRBD2,TRBJ2-3,-,TRBV28,TGTGCCAGCAGTCCCGGACTAGCGGGGACAGATACGCAGTATTTT,CASSPGLAGTDTQYF
-,TRBJ2-1,-,TRBV28,TGTGCCAGCAGTCAGGTCCCCTCGAGGGTCAATGAGCAGTTCTTC,CASSQVPSRVNEQFF
-,TRBJ2-2,once,TRBV27,TGTGCCAGCAGTTTAGTAGCCCCAGGGACGGCCGGGGAGCTGTTTTTT,CASSLVAPGTAGELFF
-,TRBJ2-1,-,TRBV25-1,TGTGCCAGCAGTGATCTTACAGTCAATGAGCAGTTCTTC,CASSDLTVNEQFF
-,TRBJ2-4,-,TRBV7-9,TGTGCCAGCAGCTTCTCCGGACCGACGGCCATTCAGTACTTC,CASSFSGPTAIQYF
-,TRBJ2-3,-,TRBV27,TGTGCCAGCAGCTACAGGGCAAGCACAGATACGCAGTATTTT,CASSYRASTDTQYF